This TCR beta chain was sequenced for a study of blood T cells in healthy people across ages. Overall study context: About one barcoded beta molecule per two T cells came from capture by template switching.

Study outcomes and limitations: Across the age range, TCR beta diversity per million T cells fell in a roughly linear way.

The count of this clonotype is one. The antigen is not known. Sample-barcoded 5' priming and a J-beta primer mix drove a second PCR of 7 to 11 cycles. TCRdb reanalysed the 5' RACE reads using MiXCR and keeps one entry per CDR3 protein. This sample has 750,000 to 950,000 distinct CDR3 sequences, with about 26% found just once. In addition, the sample was reused for a study of T cells of mothers and their children. That paper states: Using approximately 1.5 ug per 15 ul, all extracted RNA underwent cDNA synthesis.

Sequences were obtained from blood. The clonotype comes from a boy between 5 and 17 years old in good health.

The CDR3 spells CASSLAGQVSETQYF. The DNA of the CDR3 is TGCGCCAGCAGCTTGGCGGGACAGGTCTCAGAGACCCAGTACTTC. V and J are TRBV5-1 and TRBJ2-5, with TRBD1 matching over 8 bases. Germline assignment: CDR1 SGHRS and CDR2 YFSETQ. V lost 0 bases, J lost 4 bases, and 5 bases stayed unmatched. The CDR3 is 15 residues long.